This T cell receptor (beta chain) was documented in a study of shared clonotypes between healthy human individuals. Study-level information: Donor ages ranged 18 to 49 years: two women, a few men. CD8 memory received one plate per donor, CD8 naive two, CD4 memory three and CD4 naive three. Study results and limitations: Memory subsets generally showed smaller estimated richness than naive subsets did.

Turning to this clone: Its antigen remains unidentified. This sample includes further DNA sequences coding for the same CDR3.

V was cut by 1 base and J by 2 bases, with 9 bases left in between. CDR1 is LGHNA and CDR2 is YSLEER in the germline V gene. The length of the CDR3 is 15 residues. Sequenced by immunoSEQ multiplex PCR; TCRdb stores in-frame clones only, minus some. The table records over a million clones, around 97% of them present only once. The TCR originated in a man in his thirties or forties in good health. The gene calls are TRBV4-3 and TRBJ2-1; maybe TRBD1 (5 bases). The specimen was naive CD4+ T cells sorted from blood. The subset: CD45RA+ positively selected. In DNA form, the CDR3 reads TGCGCCAGCAGCCAAGGGCAGGGCCCCTACAATGAGCAGTTCTTC. Translated, it gives CASSQGQGPYNEQFF.